The 21 T cell receptor beta chains below were found in one sample sequenced in a study of T cell changes during pregnancy in multiple sclerosis. The protocol was immunoSEQ multiplex PCR, while the TCRdb copy is restricted to in-frame clones and leaves out a portion. The profile shows about 44,000 clones, 90% to 97% of them singletons. The starting material was peripheral blood, obtained in the second trimester of pregnancy. All receptors come from a female donor with multiple sclerosis, enrolled in a pregnancy study.

About this clone itself: Sequence at one end of the junction differs from germline and may be a read error. The chain recombines TRBV6-1 with TRBJ2-4, with unresolved D. This CDR3 has 13 amino acids. The germline CDR1 and CDR2 sequences are MNHNS and SASEGT. CDR3 coding DNA: TGTGCCAGCCAGGCAGACCCTAAAAGCATTCAGTACTTC. Translated: CASQADPKSIQYF.

The gene calls are TRBV6-5 and TRBJ1-1, with TRBD1 matching over 8 bases. The CDR3 runs to 13 residues. The V gene end was trimmed by 6 bases and the J gene end by 10 bases; junction bases not matched to a gene: 10. Germline V gives CDR1 MNHEY, CDR2 SVGAGI. CDR3 region: CASRPGQAFAAFF. CDR3 DNA sequence: TGTGCCAGCAGACCGGGACAGGCATTCGCAGCTTTCTTT.

V and J are TRBV4-1 and TRBJ2-1; TRBD2 agrees at 11 bases. The CDR3 has 18 amino acids. The ends lost 3 bases at V and 9 bases at J; junction bases unmatched: 16. The germline V gene encodes CDR1 MGHRA and CDR2 YSYEKL. The CDR3 region has the DNA TGCGCCAGCAGCCATCCCCGGGTAGCGGGAGGGCCGTCGGGTGAGCAGTTCTTC. It specifies CASSHPRVAGGPSGEQFF.

This clone has just one count. This chain connects TRBV11-3 to TRBJ2-7; 7 bases agree with TRBD1. J was trimmed by 0 bases and V by 5 bases; bases with no gene match: 1. CDR1 and CDR2 (germline): SGHNT, YENEEA. CDR3 length: 13 residues. The CDR3 bases are TGTGCCAGCAGCAACAGGGGCTCCTACGAGCAGTACTTC. Amino acid sequence: CASSNRGSYEQYF.

This chain links TRBV11-2 with TRBJ2-7; 10 bases are a match to TRBD2. Germline V gene lookup returns CDR1 SGHAT and CDR2 FQNNGV. The junction had 4 bases not matched to a gene; V was cut back by 3 bases and J by 5 bases. The CDR3 sequence is 14 residues long. The CDR3 sequence is CASSFTSGIDEQYF. In DNA, the CDR3 is TGTGCCAGCAGCTTTACTAGCGGGATCGACGAGCAGTACTTC.

The V call is TRBV2, the J call TRBJ2-7, with D unclear. The germline V and J ends were trimmed by 7 bases and 1 base, with 5 bases remaining between them. Germline lookup yields CDR1 SNHLY and CDR2 FYNNEI. The CDR3 consists of 11 residues. The CDR3 spells CASKQSYEQYF. The CDR3 DNA reads as TGTGCCAGCAAACAGTCCTACGAGCAGTACTTC.

This clone was detected once. The chain links TRBV5-1 to TRBJ2-3; 8 nucleotides line up with TRBD1. V lost 3 bases and J lost 2; bases outside the gene matches: 8. Germline assignment: CDR1 SGHRS and CDR2 YFSETQ. The CDR3 extends over 16 amino acids. CDR3 nucleotide sequence: TGCGCCAGCAGCTACGGGACAGGCGAAGTCACAGATACGCAGTATTTT. Encoded protein: CASSYGTGEVTDTQYF.

The genes are TRBV20-1 and TRBJ2-1; TRBD2 matches at 8 bases. In germline, CDR1 is DFQATT, CDR2 SNEGSKA (reference sequence). With V trimmed by 8 bases and J by 14 bases, 11 bases remained unmatched. The CDR3 is made up of 11 amino acids. For the CDR3, the DNA is TGCAGTTCCCTCAAGCGGGAGAGGGAGTTCTTC. Translation: CSSLKREREFF.

V is TRBV6-1 and J is TRBJ2-3; 8 bases are a match to TRBD1. The CDR3 consists of 15 residues. V dropped 5 bases and J dropped 2; count of bases not matched to a gene: 6. Germline CDR1 reads MNHNS; CDR2 reads SASEGT. CDR3 in amino acids: CASSKRDRTTDTQYF. Here the CDR3 DNA reads TGTGCCAGCAGTAAACGGGACAGGACCACAGATACGCAGTATTTT.

This clone appeared once. This sequence joins TRBV27 and TRBJ2-5; TRBD2 aligns across 12 bases. The CDR3 runs to 18 residues. Germline CDR1 is MNHEY and CDR2 is SMNVEV (reference sequence). The ends lost 5 bases at V and 4 bases at J; junction bases unmatched: 14. CDR3: CASSPSRTSGVVGETQYF. For the CDR3, the DNA is TGTGCCAGCAGTCCTAGTCGGACTAGCGGGGTGGTGGGAGAGACCCAGTACTTC.

This clone occurred once. The rearrangement uses TRBV29-1 and TRBJ1-2; 9 positions agree with TRBD1. Trimming at V came to 7 bases and at J to 7 bases, leaving 7 bases not matched to a gene. This CDR3 contains 12 residues. The germline CDR1 and CDR2 sequences are SQVTM and ANQGSEA. The CDR3 spells CSAGDRDGGYTF. The CDR3 DNA sequence: TGCAGCGCCGGGGACAGGGACGGTGGCTACACCTTC.

This chain uses TRBV5-1 with TRBJ2-5, with TRBD2 matching over 10 bases. The CDR3 is 16 amino acids. With V trimmed by 7 bases and J by 2 bases, 11 bases remained unmatched. From germline, CDR1 is SGHRS and CDR2 YFSETQ. CDR3 sequence: CASATSSGGQQETQYF. In nucleotides, the CDR3 is TGCGCCAGCGCCACCTCTAGCGGGGGCCAACAAGAGACCCAGTACTTC.

The chain combines TRBV9 with TRBJ2-3; 8 bases match TRBD2. The length of the CDR3 is 14 residues. V gave up 4 bases and J gave up 2 bases; unmatched junction bases: 3. Looked up from germline, CDR1 is SGDLS and CDR2 is YYNGEE. CDR3 DNA sequence: TGTGCCAGCAGCCCACTAGCGGACACAGATACGCAGTATTTT. The encoded protein is CASSPLADTDTQYF.

The chain joins TRBV2 to TRBJ2-7, with D perhaps TRBD1 (6 bases). Germline loops: CDR1 SNHLY, CDR2 FYNNEI. The germline V and J ends were trimmed by 1 base and 2 bases, with 12 bases remaining between them. The CDR3 has 15 amino acids. The CDR3 spells CASSEDRAPTYEQYF. The CDR3 DNA sequence: TGTGCCAGCAGTGAAGACAGGGCTCCCACCTACGAGCAGTACTTC.

V is TRBV28 and J is TRBJ2-7; D uncertain. V gave up 6 bases and J gave up 3 bases, with 9 bases separating them. This CDR3 is built from 12 residues. Germline loops: CDR1 MDHEN, CDR2 SYDVKM. The DNA for the CDR3 is TGTGCCAGCAGCTTCAGGTACTACGAGCAGTACTTC. It specifies CASSFRYYEQYF.

The chain has TRBV19 and TRBJ1-2, with TRBD1 matching 9 bases. The CDR3 runs 12 residues. The germline V gene has CDR1 LNHDA and CDR2 SQIVND (reference sequence). V shed 6 bases and J 8 bases; nucleotides not matched to a gene: 4. CDR3 residues: CASRDRGGGYTF. The CDR3 nucleotides read TGTGCCAGTAGGGACAGGGGCGGAGGCTACACCTTC.

CDR3 nucleotides: TGTGCCAGCACCTCAGGGGAGATAAGCACAGATACGCAGTATTTT. This encodes CASTSGEISTDTQYF. The chain is built from TRBV9 and TRBJ2-3; D possibly corresponds to TRBD1 (6 bases). This CDR3 spans 15 amino acids. V shed 6 bases and J shed 0 bases, with 14 bases lying between them. In germline, CDR1 is SGDLS, CDR2 YYNGEE.

This chain connects TRBV10-1 to TRBJ2-5; 7 bases are shared with TRBD1. Trimming took 4 bases from V and 5 from J; bases not matched to a gene: 7. This CDR3 contains 14 residues. Germline-derived CDR1 and CDR2 are WNHNN and SYGVQD (reference sequence). This CDR3 reads CASSGQGRWETQYF. CDR3 nucleotides: TGCGCCAGCAGTGGACAGGGACGGTGGGAGACCCAGTACTTC.

The rearrangement links TRBV27 to TRBJ1-4; the D gene is possibly TRBD1 (5 bases). CDR3 size: 12 residues. Deletions cut 8 bases from V and 6 bases from J, with 10 bases between. The germline gives CDR1 MNHEY, CDR2 SMNVEV (reference sequence). The CDR3 loop is CASAGGYEKLFF. In DNA, the CDR3 is TGTGCCAGCGCGGGGGGATATGAAAAACTGTTTTTT.

Of note for this clone: Within the sample, other DNA sequences also encode this same CDR3. The chain uses TRBV4-3 and TRBJ2-5; D may be TRBD2 (5 bases). The CDR3 length is 13 residues. The V gene's germline CDR1 is LGHNA and CDR2 YSLEER. Trimming took off 1 base at V and 4 bases at J, with 7 bases between the two ends. CDR3 nucleotides: TGCGCCAGCAGCCAAGGAGGGAGAGAGACCCAGTACTTC. The encoded protein is CASSQGGRETQYF.

The rearrangement links TRBV29-1 to TRBJ1-4; 7 nucleotides match TRBD1. CDR1 SQVTM and CDR2 ANQGSEA come from the germline V gene. The J segment lost 6 bases and the V segment lost 6 bases, leaving 10 bases of the junction unmatched. The CDR3 is made up of 14 amino acids. CDR3 loop: CSVDTGVLDEKLFF. DNA of the CDR3: TGCAGCGTAGACACAGGGGTTTTGGATGAAAAACTGTTTTTT. The full variable domain, with the rest looked up from reference TRBV29-1 and TRBJ1-4, is SAVISQKPSRDICQRGTSLTIQCQVDSQVTMMFWYRQQPGQSLTLIATANQGSEATYESGFVIDKFPISRPNLTFSTLTVSNMSPEDSSIYLCSVDTGVLDEKLFFGSGTQLSVL.